These T cell receptor beta chains were read from a single sample in a study of blood T cell repertoires in COVID-19. Method: immunoSEQ multiplex PCR; TCRdb's copy keeps in-frame clones and lacks some. This table holds about 80,000 clones, around 81% found once. Sequenced material: peripheral blood. The source is a human donor in a cohort sampled during active COVID-19. Both conserved end residues are part of each CDR3. Fields, in order: D gene, clone size, V gene, J gene, CDR3 DNA, CDR3 protein. A D gene is named only where the DNA matches it firmly. Some rows mark clone size as missing; the rest say once, few, many or name a class of expanded clone.

.	few	TRBV11-2	TRBJ1-1	TGTGCCAGCAGCTCAAACATGAACACTGAAGCTTTCTTT	CASSSNMNTEAFF
TRBD2	.	TRBV7-9	TRBJ2-3	TGTGCCAGCAGAGTGGGACTAGCGGGGGGGCGCGGCCCCCCAGATACGCAGTATTTT	CASRVGLAGGRGPPDTQYF
.	.	TRBV6-4	TRBJ1-1	TGTGCCAGCAGTTCTTGGCACAGCCACACTGAAGCTTTCTTT	CASSSWHSHTEAFF
.	.	TRBV4-1	TRBJ2-1	TGCGCCAGCAGCCAAGGACAGTTCTATGAGCAGTTCTTC	CASSQGQFYEQFF
TRBD1	.	TRBV2	TRBJ1-1	TGTGCCAGCATTAAAGACAGGGAGGACACTGAAGCTTTCTTT	CASIKDREDTEAFF
TRBD1	.	TRBV5-4	TRBJ1-1	TGTGCCAGCTATGGGACAGGGAGGGTCGTCGGCACTGAAGCTTTCTTT	CASYGTGRVVGTEAFF
.	.	TRBV4-1	TRBJ1-3	TGCGCCAGCAGCCAAAACTATGGAAACACCATATATTTT	CASSQNYGNTIYF
.	.	TRBV6-5	TRBJ1-5	TGTGCCAGCAGCGCGCGTCAGGGGAATCAGCCCCAGCATTTT	CASSARQGNQPQHF
.	.	TRBV19	TRBJ2-1	TGTGCCAGTAGGGAGGATTACAATGAGCAGTTCTTC	CASREDYNEQFF
.	.	TRBV4-1	TRBJ1-4	TGCGCCAGCAGCCAACCTGTGGGGGACTACGAAAAACTGTTTTTT	CASSQPVGDYEKLFF
.	.	TRBV19	TRBJ1-5	TGTGCCAGTAGCCCAGTCCAACCGCCCAATCAGCCCCAGCATTTT	CASSPVQPPNQPQHF
.	.	TRBV30	TRBJ2-6	TGTGCCTGGAGTCCAGGCGCCAACGTCCTGACTTTC	CAWSPGANVLTF
.	once	TRBV19	TRBJ1-1	TGTGCCAGTAGTATAACGGAGGAAGGAACTGAAGCTTTCTTT	CASSITEEGTEAFF
.	.	TRBV10-3	TRBJ1-2	TGTGCCATCAGTGACCCGTCAAGCGGCTACACCTTC	CAISDPSSGYTF
TRBD1	.	TRBV6-5	TRBJ1-2	TGTGCCAGCAGCGACAGGGTTGGCTATGGCTACACCTTC	CASSDRVGYGYTF
TRBD1	.	TRBV27	TRBJ2-7	TGTGCCAGCAGCTACAGGGGTACCTACGAGCAGTACTTC	CASSYRGTYEQYF
.	.	TRBV27	TRBJ1-5	TGTGCCAGCAGTGCGTCACAGGGAAGCAATCGGCCCCAGCATTTT	CASSASQGSNRPQHF
TRBD2	.	TRBV19	TRBJ2-3	TGTGCCAGTAGTATAGTACCAGCGGGACTGCCAGATACGCAGTATTTT	CASSIVPAGLPDTQYF
.	.	TRBV7-9	TRBJ2-7	TGTGCCAGCAGCTCCGAACCTTCAGGGTACATCCACGAGCAGTACTTC	CASSSEPSGYIHEQYF
TRBD2	.	TRBV24-1	TRBJ2-1	TGTGCCACCAGTCCGACTAGCCCCCATGAGCAGTTCTTC	CATSPTSPHEQFF
TRBD2	.	TRBV2	TRBJ2-1	TGTGCCAGCGGACTAGCGGGCAACTACAATGAGCAGTTCTTC	CASGLAGNYNEQFF
.	.	TRBV6-1	TRBJ2-3	TGTGCCAGCAGTGATTACGGCGGGGTTAGCACAGATACGCAGTATTTT	CASSDYGGVSTDTQYF
TRBD1	.	TRBV7-6	TRBJ2-1	TGTGCCAGCAGCATCCTACAGGGGGCCTACAATGAGCAGTTCTTC	CASSILQGAYNEQFF
.	.	TRBV29-1	TRBJ1-2	TGCAGCGTTGACGGGGGGCTGGGAGGCTACACCTTC	CSVDGGLGGYTF
.	.	TRBV29-1	TRBJ2-1	TGCAGCGTTGAAGGCGGGATCTACAATGAGCAGTTCTTC	CSVEGGIYNEQFF
TRBD2	.	TRBV7-6	TRBJ2-5	TGTGCCAGCAGCTTAGGTATTAGCGGGGTTAGAGAGACCCAGTACTTC	CASSLGISGVRETQYF
.	.	TRBV7-2	TRBJ2-7	TGTGCCAGCAGCTTATCTACCTACTCCTACGAGCAGTACTTC	CASSLSTYSYEQYF
TRBD2	.	TRBV6-5	TRBJ2-7	TGTGCCAGCAGCGGACTAGTGGGCTACGAGCAGTACTTC	CASSGLVGYEQYF
.	.	TRBV5-6	TRBJ2-7	TGTGCCAGCAGCCTATCAGACAGAGCCTACGAGCAGTACTTC	CASSLSDRAYEQYF
TRBD1	.	TRBV27	TRBJ1-1	TGTGCCAGCGGATACAGGGGAGTGAGCACTGAAGCTTTCTTT	CASGYRGVSTEAFF
.	.	TRBV5-4	TRBJ1-1	TGTGCCAGCAGCTTATCAGTTATGACTGAAGCTTTCTTT	CASSLSVMTEAFF
.	.	TRBV30	TRBJ1-2	TGTGCAACCAGGGTGGCAGAAGGCTACACCTTC	CATRVAEGYTF